This T cell receptor beta chain was profiled in a study of T cells in Graves' hyperthyroidism and ophthalmopathy. Germline CDR1 is DFQATT and CDR2 is SNEGSKA (reference sequence). This CDR3 is 15 amino acids long. V shed 3 bases and J shed 2 bases, with 17 bases lying between them. Amplified regions were TCR beta CDR3 sequences from RNA transcripts. Using the HTBI primer set, a first-round RT-PCR was run on the TCR CDR3. Each CDR3 protein gets one entry after TCRdb re-called the multiplex PCR reads with MiXCR. This table holds about 520,000 distinct CDR3 sequences, about a fifth found once. This clonotype has at least ten counts.

The rearrangement links TRBV20-1 to TRBJ2-7; D is perhaps TRBD2 (6 bases). Input material: blood. The receptor was isolated from a young man with Graves' hyperthyroidism. The CDR3 region is CSARSTGLGPYEQYF. Here the CDR3 DNA reads TGCAGTGCTAGGTCTACGGGACTGGGACCCTACGAGCAGTACTTC.